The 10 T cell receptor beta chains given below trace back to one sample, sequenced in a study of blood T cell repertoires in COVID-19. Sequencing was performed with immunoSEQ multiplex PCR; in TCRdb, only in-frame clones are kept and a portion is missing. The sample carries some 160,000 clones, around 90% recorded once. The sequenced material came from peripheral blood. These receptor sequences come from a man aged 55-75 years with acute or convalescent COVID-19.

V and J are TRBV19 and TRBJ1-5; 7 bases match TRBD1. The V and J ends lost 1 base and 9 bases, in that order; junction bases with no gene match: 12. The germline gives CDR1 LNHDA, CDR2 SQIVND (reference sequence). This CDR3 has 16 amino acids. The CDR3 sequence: CASSIVGGQTLGPQHF. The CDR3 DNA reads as TGTGCCAGTAGTATAGTTGGGGGACAGACTCTGGGGCCCCAGCATTTT. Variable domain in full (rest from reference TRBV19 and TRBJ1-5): DGGITQSPKYLFRKEGQNVTLSCEQNLNHDAMYWYRQDPGQGLRLIYYSQIVNDFQKGDIAEGYSVSREKKESFPLTVTSAQKNPTAFYLCASSIVGGQTLGPQHFGDGTRLSIL.

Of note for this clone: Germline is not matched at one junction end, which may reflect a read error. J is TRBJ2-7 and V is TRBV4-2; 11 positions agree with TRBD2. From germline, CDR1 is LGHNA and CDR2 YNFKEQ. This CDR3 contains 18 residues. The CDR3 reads CASSQDRSSGGLAYAQYF. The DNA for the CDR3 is TGTGCCAGCAGCCAAGATCGGTCTAGCGGGGGGCTTGCCTACGCGCAGTACTTC.

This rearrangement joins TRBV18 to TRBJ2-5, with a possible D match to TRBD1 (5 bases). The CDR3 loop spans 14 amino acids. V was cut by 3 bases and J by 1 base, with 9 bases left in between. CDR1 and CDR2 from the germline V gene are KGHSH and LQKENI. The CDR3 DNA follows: TGTGCCAGCTCACCGGACATTTCCCAAGAGACCCAGTACTTC. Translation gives CASSPDISQETQYF.

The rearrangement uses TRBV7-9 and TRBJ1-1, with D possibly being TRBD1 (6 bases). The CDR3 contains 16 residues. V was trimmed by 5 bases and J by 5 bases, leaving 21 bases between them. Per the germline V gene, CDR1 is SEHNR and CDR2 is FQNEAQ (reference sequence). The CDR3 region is CASSLRGREEGTEAFF. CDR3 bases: TGTGCCAGCAGCCTCAGGGGCAGGGAAGAAGGAACTGAAGCTTTCTTT.

CDR3 amino acids: CASSSGGDSGANVLTF. For the CDR3, the DNA is TGTGCCAGCTCCTCCGGGGGGGACTCTGGGGCCAACGTCCTGACTTTC. The rearrangement uses TRBV5-4 and TRBJ2-6; 8 positions match TRBD2. V lost 7 bases and J lost 0; bases outside the gene matches: 6. Germline CDR1 reads SGHNT; CDR2 reads YYREEE (reference sequence). This CDR3 region has 16 residues. Together with reference TRBV5-4 and TRBJ2-6, the CDR3 gives the full variable domain: ETGVTQSPTHLIKTRGQQVTLRCSSQSGHNTVSWYQQALGQGPQFIFQYYREEENGRGNFPPRFSGLQFPNYSSELNVNALELDDSALYLCASSSGGDSGANVLTFGAGSRLTVL.

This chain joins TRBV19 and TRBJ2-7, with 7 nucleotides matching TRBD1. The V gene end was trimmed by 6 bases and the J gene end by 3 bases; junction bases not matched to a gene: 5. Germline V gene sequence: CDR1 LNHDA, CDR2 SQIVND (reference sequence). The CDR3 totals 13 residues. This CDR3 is CASSRDRYYEQYF. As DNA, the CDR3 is TGTGCCAGTAGCCGGGACAGATACTACGAGCAGTACTTC.

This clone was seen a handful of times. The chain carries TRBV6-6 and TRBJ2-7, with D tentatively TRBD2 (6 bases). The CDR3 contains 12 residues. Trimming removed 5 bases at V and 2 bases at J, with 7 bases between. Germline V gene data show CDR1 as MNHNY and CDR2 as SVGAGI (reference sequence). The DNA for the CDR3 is TGTGCCAGCAGTCCGGGGGCCTACGAGCAGTACTTC. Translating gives CASSPGAYEQYF.

The CDR3 DNA reads as TGTGCCAGCAGCTTGGCCGGGAACACCGGGGAGCTGTTTTTT. Protein: CASSLAGNTGELFF. The V call is TRBV5-4, the J call TRBJ2-2, with D hard to call. Germline values: CDR1 SGHNT, CDR2 YYREEE (reference sequence). The CDR3 contains 14 residues. V was trimmed by 0 bases and J by 1 base, leaving 4 bases between them.

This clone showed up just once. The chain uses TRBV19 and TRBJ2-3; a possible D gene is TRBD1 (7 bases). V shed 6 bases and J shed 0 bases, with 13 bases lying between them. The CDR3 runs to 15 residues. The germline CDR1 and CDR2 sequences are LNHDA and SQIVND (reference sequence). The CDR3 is CASSTQGTSTDTQYF. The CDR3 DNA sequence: TGTGCCAGTAGCACACAGGGGACTAGCACAGATACGCAGTATTTT.

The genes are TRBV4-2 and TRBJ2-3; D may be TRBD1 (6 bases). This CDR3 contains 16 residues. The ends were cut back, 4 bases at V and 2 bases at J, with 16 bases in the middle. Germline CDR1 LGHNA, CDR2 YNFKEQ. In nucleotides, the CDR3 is TGTGCCAGCAGCCGAGGGGGAAGTGGGGCCACAGATACGCAGTATTTT. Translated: CASSRGGSGATDTQYF.